This is a list of T cell receptor beta chains from one sample in a study of glioma-infiltrating T cells. TCRdb fed the multiplex PCR reads into MiXCR, producing one record per CDR3 protein. The sample consists of 150,000 to 200,000 distinct CDR3 sequences, around 40% of them appearing once. Sequenced input: glioma tissue, nonneoplastic brain tissue, or PBMCs (not recorded which). The receptors stem from a human donor with low-grade glioma or glioblastoma, undergoing nonglioma brain surgery, or in good health (not recorded which). Each CDR3 is given with its conserved first and last residue. Expanded clones get a size class; other rows say once, few or many, or leave the size out.

clone_size: -; v_call: TRBV27; j_call: TRBJ2-1; cdr3_aa: CATSAKEGGPDEQFF
clone_size: -; v_call: TRBV28; j_call: TRBJ2-1; cdr3_aa: CASSPAKTGAPSHNEQFF
clone_size: -; v_call: TRBV3-1; j_call: TRBJ2-1; cdr3_aa: CASSQEVSAGSYNEQFF
clone_size: many; v_call: TRBV28; j_call: TRBJ1-2; cdr3_aa: CASGDRKGYTF
clone_size: few; v_call: TRBV4-1; j_call: TRBJ1-3; cdr3_aa: CASSPVPNPRGDTIYF
clone_size: few; v_call: TRBV7-8; j_call: TRBJ1-3; cdr3_aa: CASSPWTGPISGNTIYF
clone_size: -; v_call: TRBV2; j_call: TRBJ2-2; cdr3_aa: CASSVDRVNTGELFF
clone_size: -; v_call: TRBV5-1; j_call: TRBJ2-1; cdr3_aa: CASSFRGVLRDGYNEQFF
clone_size: -; v_call: TRBV12-3/TRBV12-4; j_call: TRBJ2-1; cdr3_aa: CASSVSAREQFF
clone_size: few; v_call: TRBV20-1; j_call: TRBJ2-3; cdr3_aa: CSARKIPTSERFLTDTQYF
clone_size: many; v_call: TRBV28; j_call: TRBJ2-7; cdr3_aa: CASSLLWDSSYEQYF
clone_size: many; v_call: TRBV4-1; j_call: TRBJ2-7; cdr3_aa: CASSLGSDQIVYEQYF
clone_size: many; v_call: TRBV6-6; j_call: TRBJ2-7; cdr3_aa: CASSYGVPYEQYF
clone_size: once; v_call: TRBV28; j_call: TRBJ2-3; cdr3_aa: CASSFSASASTDTQYF
clone_size: -; v_call: TRBV9; j_call: TRBJ2-3; cdr3_aa: CASSPLGGSTDTQYF
clone_size: -; v_call: TRBV3-1; j_call: TRBJ2-1; cdr3_aa: CASSARRSGNEQFF
clone_size: -; v_call: TRBV11-2; j_call: TRBJ2-2; cdr3_aa: CASSFRQGSTGELFF
clone_size: few; v_call: TRBV6-1; j_call: TRBJ2-7; cdr3_aa: CAIGGSSDEQYF
clone_size: once; v_call: TRBV5-8; j_call: TRBJ2-1; cdr3_aa: CASSARTSGSSYEQFF
clone_size: many; v_call: TRBV20-1; j_call: TRBJ2-5; cdr3_aa: CSARDVRGALETQYF
clone_size: -; v_call: TRBV5-4; j_call: TRBJ1-1; cdr3_aa: CASGIGNTEAFF
clone_size: many; v_call: TRBV20-1; j_call: TRBJ2-1; cdr3_aa: CSARDSGLATNEQFF
clone_size: many; v_call: TRBV5-4; j_call: TRBJ1-1; cdr3_aa: CASSLGTRVGLNTEAFF
clone_size: -; v_call: TRBV4-1; j_call: TRBJ2-2; cdr3_aa: CASSLTPGELFF
clone_size: many; v_call: TRBV3-1; j_call: TRBJ2-1; cdr3_aa: CASSVYLSHEQFF
clone_size: -; v_call: TRBV29-1; j_call: TRBJ2-3; cdr3_aa: CRVAVGTRTDTQYF